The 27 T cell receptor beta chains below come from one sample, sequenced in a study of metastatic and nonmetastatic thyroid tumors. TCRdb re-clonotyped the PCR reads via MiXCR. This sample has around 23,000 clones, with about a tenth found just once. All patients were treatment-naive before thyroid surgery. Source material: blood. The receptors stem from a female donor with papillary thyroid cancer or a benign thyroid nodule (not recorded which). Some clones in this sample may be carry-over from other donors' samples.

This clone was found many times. The CDR3 sequence is CASTGTSGSYEQYF. Here the CDR3 DNA reads TGTGCCAGCACCGGGACTAGCGGGAGCTACGAGCAGTACTTC. This sequence joins TRBV25-1 and TRBJ2-7; 14 bases are a match to TRBD2. CDR1 is MGHDK, CDR2 SYGVNS, per germline. The trim removed 7 bases at V and 3 bases at J, leaving 2 bases unmatched. CDR3 length: 14 residues.

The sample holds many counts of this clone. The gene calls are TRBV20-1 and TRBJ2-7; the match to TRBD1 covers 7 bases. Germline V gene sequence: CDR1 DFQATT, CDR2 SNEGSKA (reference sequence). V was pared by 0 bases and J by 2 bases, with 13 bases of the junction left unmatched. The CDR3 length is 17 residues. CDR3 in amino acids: CSARDDPGTVKPYEQYF. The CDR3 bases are TGCAGTGCTAGAGATGATCCCGGGACAGTTAAACCCTACGAGCAGTACTTC.

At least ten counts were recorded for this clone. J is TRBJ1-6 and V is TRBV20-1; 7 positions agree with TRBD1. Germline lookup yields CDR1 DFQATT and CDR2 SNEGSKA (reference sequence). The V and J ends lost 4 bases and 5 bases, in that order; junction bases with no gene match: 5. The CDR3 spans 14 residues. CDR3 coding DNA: TGCAGTGCTAATCCGGGACAGAATAATTCACCCCTCCACTTT. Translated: CSANPGQNNSPLHF.

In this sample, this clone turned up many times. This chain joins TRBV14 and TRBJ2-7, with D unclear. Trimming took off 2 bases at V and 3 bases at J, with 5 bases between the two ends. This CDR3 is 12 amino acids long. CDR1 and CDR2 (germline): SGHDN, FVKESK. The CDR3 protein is CASSQTLYEQYF. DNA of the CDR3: TGTGCCAGCAGCCAAACGCTCTACGAGCAGTACTTC.

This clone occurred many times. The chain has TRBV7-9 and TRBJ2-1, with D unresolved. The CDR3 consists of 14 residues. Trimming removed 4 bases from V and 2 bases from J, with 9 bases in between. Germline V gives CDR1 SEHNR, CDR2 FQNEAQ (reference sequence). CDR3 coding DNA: TGTGCCAGCAGCTCCCGACAAACCTACAATGAGCAGTTCTTC. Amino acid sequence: CASSSRQTYNEQFF.

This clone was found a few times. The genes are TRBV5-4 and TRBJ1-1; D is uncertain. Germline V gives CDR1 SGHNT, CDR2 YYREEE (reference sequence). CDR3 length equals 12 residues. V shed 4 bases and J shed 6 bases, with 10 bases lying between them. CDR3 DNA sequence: TGTGCCAGCAGCGTTGCTAGGGCTGAAGCTTTCTTT. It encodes CASSVARAEAFF.

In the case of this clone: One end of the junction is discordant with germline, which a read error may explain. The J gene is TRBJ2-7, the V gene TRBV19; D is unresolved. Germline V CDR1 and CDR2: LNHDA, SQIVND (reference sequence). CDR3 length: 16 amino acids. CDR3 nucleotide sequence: TGCGCCAGTAGTATAAATATTGGAGCAGGAGCCTACGAGCAGTACTTC. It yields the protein CASSINIGAGAYEQYF.

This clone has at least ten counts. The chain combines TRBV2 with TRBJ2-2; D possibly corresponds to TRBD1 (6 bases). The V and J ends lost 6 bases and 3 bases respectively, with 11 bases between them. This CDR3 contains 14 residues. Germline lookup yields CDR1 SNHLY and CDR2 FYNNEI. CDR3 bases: TGTGCCAGCAGGGGGGACACTTACACCGGGGAGCTGTTTTTT. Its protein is CASRGDTYTGELFF.

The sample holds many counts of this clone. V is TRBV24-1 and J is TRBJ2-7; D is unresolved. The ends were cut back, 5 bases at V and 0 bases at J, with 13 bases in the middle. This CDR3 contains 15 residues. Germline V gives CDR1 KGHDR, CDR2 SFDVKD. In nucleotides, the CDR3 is TGTGCCACCAGTGTTGGCAGCGTAAGCTCCTACGAGCAGTACTTC. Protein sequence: CATSVGSVSSYEQYF.

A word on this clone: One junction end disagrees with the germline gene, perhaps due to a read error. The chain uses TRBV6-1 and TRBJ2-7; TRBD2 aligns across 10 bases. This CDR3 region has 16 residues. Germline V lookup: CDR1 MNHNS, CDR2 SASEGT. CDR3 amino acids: CAGSDRTSGFYYEQYF. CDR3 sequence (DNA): TGTGCCGGCAGTGATAGGACTAGCGGATTTTACTACGAGCAGTACTTC.

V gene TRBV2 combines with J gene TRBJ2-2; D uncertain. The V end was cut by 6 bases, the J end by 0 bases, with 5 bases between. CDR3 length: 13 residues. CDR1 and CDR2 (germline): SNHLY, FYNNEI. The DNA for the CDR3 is TGTGCCAGCAGCGCTTCGAACACCGGGGAGCTGTTTTTT. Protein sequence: CASSASNTGELFF.

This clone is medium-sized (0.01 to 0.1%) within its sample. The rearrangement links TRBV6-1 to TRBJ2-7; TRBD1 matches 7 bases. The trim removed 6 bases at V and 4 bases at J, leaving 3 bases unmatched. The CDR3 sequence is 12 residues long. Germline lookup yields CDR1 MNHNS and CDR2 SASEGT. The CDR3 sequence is CASSEQGYEQYF. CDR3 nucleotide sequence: TGTGCCAGCAGCGAACAGGGGTACGAGCAGTACTTC.

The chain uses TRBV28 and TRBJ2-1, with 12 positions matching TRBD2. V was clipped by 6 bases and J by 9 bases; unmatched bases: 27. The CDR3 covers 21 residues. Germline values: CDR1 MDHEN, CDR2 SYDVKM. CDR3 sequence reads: CASRFTRGRTSGIFVQGEQFF. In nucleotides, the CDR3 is TGTGCCAGCAGATTTACAAGGGGTCGGACTAGCGGGATTTTCGTACAGGGTGAGCAGTTCTTC.

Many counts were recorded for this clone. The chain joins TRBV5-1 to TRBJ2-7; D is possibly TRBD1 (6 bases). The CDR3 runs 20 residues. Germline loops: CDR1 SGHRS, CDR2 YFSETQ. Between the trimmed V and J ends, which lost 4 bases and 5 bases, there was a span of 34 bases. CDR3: CASSTLPGQNSWRLAHEQYF. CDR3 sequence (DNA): TGCGCCAGCAGCACCTTACCGGGACAAAATTCGTGGAGGCTAGCACACGAGCAGTACTTC.

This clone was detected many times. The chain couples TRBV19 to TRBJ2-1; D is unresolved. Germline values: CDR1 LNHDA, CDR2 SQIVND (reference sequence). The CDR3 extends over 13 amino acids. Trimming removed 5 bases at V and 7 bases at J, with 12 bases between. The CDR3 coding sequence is TGTGCCAGTAGTCTAAGCCCGTGGAATGAGCAGTTCTTC. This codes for CASSLSPWNEQFF.

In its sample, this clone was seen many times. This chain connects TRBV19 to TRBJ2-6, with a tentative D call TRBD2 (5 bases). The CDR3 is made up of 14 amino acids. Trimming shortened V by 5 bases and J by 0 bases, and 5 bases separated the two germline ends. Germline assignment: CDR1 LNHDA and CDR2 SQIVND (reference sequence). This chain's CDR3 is CASSRDSGANVLTF. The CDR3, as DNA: TGTGCCAGTAGTCGGGACTCTGGGGCCAACGTCCTGACTTTC.

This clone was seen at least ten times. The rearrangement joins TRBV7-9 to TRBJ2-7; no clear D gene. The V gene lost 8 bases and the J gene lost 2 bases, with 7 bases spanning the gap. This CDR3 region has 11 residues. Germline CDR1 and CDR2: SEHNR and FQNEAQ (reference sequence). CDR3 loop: CASSETYEQYF. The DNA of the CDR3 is TGTGCCAGCTCCGAAACCTACGAGCAGTACTTC.

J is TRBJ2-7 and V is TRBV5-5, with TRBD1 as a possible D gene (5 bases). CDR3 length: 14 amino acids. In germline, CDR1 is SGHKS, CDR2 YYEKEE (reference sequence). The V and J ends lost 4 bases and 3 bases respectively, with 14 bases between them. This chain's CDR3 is CASSTGAADYEQYF. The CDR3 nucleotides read TGTGCCAGCAGCACTGGGGCGGCGGACTACGAGCAGTACTTC.

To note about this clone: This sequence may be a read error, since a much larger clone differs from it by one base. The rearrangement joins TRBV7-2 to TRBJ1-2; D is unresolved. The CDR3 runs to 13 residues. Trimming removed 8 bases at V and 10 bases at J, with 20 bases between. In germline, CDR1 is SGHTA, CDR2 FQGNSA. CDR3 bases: TGTGCCAGCGGCACGGGGTCCGTCGGGGTCTACACCTTC. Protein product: CASGTGSVGVYTF.

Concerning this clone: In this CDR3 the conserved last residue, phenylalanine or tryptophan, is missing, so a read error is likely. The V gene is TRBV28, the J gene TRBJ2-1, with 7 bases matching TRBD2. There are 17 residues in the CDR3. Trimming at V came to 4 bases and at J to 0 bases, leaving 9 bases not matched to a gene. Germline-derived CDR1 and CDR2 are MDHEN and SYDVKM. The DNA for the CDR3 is TGTGCCAGCAGTTCTACCGAGAGCGGGAACTCCTACAATGAGCAGTTCAAC. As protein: CASSSTESGNSYNEQFN.

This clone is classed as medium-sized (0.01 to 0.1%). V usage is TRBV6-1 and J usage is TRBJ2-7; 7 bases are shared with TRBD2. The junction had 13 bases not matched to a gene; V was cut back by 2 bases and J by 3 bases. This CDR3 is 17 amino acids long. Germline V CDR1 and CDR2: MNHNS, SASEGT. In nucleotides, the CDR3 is TGTGCCAGCAGTGAAACCCGTAAGGGGCGGGAGTTCTACGAGCAGTACTTC. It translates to CASSETRKGREFYEQYF.

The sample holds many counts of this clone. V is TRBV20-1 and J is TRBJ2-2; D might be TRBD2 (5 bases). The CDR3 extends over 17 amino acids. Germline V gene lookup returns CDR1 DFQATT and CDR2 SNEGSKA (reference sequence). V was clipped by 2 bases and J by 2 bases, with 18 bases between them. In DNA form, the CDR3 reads TGCAGTGCTAGAAAAGTCCGACTCTCGGGAAACACCGGGGAGCTGTTTTTT. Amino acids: CSARKVRLSGNTGELFF.

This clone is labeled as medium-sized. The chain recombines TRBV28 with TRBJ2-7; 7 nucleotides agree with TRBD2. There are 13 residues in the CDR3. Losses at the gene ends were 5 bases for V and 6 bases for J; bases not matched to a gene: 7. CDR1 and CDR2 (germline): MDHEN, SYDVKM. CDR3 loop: CASSDSGGGEQYF. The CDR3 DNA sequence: TGTGCCAGCAGTGACTCGGGGGGAGGCGAGCAGTACTTC.

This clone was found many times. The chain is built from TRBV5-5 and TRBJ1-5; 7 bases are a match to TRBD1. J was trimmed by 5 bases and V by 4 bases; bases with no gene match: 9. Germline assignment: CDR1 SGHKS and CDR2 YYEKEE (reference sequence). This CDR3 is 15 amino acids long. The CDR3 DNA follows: TGTGCCAGCAGCCGGGGACAGAGCCCCGATCAGCCCCAGCATTTT. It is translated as CASSRGQSPDQPQHF.

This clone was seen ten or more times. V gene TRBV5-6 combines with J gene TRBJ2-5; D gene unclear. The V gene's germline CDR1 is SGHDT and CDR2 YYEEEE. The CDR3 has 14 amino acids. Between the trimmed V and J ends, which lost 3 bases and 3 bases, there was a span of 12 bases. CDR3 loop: CASSSDLKEETQYF. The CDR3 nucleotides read TGTGCCAGCAGCTCGGATCTAAAAGAAGAGACCCAGTACTTC. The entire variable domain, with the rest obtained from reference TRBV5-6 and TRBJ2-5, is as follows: DAGVTQSPTHLIKTRGQQVTLRCSPKSGHDTVSWYQQALGQGPQFIFQYYEEEERQRGNFPDRFSGHQFPNYSSELNVNALLLGDSALYLCASSSDLKEETQYFGPGTRLLVL.

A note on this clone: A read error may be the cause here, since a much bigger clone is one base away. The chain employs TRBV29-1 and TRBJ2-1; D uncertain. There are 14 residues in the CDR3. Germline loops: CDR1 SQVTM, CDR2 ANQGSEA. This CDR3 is CIVEDSTRGYEQFF. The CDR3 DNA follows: TGCATCGTTGAAGACTCGACCCGTGGCTATGAGCAGTTCTTC.

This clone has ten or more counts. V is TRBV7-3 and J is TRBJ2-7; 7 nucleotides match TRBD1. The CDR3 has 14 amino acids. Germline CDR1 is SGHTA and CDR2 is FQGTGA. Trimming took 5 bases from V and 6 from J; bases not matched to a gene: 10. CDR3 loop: CASSLDRDRGEQYF. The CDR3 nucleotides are TGTGCCAGCAGCCTTGACAGGGATCGCGGCGAGCAGTACTTC.